The clone carrying this T cell receptor beta chain appeared many times. Its specificity is unknown. The data are from a study of neurological immune-mediated disorders. Broader study findings: Levels of TCR clonal expansion peaked in HTLV-1-associated myelopathy and reached their lowest in multiple sclerosis, under those of healthy controls. The phylogenetic placement of 18 of 34 multiple sclerosis patients' repertoires in one related-CDR3 cluster constitutes a possible signature.

Germline lookup yields CDR1 SGHDN and CDR2 FVKESK. The CDR3 contains 13 residues. With V trimmed by 8 bases and J by 1 base, 4 bases remained unmatched. A single record per CDR3 protein comes from TCRdb applying MiXCR to the 5' RACE reads. Of more than 45,000 distinct CDR3 sequences in the sample, about 2.5% were seen once. This receptor was identified in a man aged 45-65 years with multiple sclerosis. Sample: PBMCs. The J gene is TRBJ1-1, the V gene TRBV14; 7 bases are shared with TRBD1. For the CDR3, the DNA is TGTGCCAGCGTGGGACAGACGAACACTGAAGCTTTCTTT. Its translation: CASVGQTNTEAFF.